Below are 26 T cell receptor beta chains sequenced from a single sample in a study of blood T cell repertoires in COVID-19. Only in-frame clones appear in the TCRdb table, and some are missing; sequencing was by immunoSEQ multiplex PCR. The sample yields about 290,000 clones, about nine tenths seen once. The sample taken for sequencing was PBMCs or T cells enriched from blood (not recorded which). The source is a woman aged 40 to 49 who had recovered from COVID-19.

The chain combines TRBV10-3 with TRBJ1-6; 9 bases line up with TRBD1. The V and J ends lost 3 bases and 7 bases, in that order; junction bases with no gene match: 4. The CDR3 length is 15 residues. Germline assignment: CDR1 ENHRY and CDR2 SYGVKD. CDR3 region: CAISEVGTGNSPLHF. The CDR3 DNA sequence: TGTGCCATCAGTGAAGTGGGGACAGGGAATTCACCCCTCCACTTT.

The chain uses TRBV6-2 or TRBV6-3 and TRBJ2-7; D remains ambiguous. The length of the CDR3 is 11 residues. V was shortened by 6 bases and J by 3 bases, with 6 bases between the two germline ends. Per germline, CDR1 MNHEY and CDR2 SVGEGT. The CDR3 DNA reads TGTGCCAGCAGCCGCAGCTACGAGCAGTACTTC. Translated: CASSRSYEQYF.

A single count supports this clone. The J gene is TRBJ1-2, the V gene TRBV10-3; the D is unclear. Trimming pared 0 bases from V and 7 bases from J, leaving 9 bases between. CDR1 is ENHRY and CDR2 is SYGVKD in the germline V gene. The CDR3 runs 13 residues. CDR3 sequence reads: CAISESAGLGYTF. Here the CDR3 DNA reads TGTGCCATCAGTGAGTCGGCGGGTCTTGGCTACACCTTC.

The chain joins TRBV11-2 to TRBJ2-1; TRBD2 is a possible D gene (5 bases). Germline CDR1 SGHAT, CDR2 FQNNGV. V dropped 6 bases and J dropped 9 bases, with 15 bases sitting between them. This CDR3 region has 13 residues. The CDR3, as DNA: TGTGCCAGCAGACCCATTAGCGTAGGTGAGCAGTTCTTC. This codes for CASRPISVGEQFF.

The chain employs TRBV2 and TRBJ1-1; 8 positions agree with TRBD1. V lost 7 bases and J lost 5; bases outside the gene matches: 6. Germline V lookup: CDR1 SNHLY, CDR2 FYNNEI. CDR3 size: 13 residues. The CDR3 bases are TGTGCCAGCATAGGACAGGGATGGACTGAAGCTTTCTTT. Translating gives CASIGQGWTEAFF.

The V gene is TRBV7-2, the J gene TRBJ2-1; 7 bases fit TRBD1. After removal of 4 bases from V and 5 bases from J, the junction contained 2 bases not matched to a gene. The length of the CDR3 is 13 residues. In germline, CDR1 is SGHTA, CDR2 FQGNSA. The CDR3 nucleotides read TGTGCCAGCAGCTACGACAGGGACAATGAGCAGTTCTTC. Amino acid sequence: CASSYDRDNEQFF.

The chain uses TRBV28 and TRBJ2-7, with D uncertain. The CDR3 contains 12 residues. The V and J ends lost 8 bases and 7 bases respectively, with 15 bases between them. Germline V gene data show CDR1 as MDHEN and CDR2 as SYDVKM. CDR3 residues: CASSNPLNEQYF. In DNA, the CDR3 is TGTGCCAGCTCTAATCCCCTCAATGAGCAGTACTTC.

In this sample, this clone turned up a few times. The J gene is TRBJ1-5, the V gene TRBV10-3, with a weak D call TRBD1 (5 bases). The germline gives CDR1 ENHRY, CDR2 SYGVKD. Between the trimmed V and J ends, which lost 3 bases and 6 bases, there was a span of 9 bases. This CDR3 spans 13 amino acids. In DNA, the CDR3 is TGTGCCATCAGTGACAGGGACTTTCAGCCCCAGCATTTT. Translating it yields CAISDRDFQPQHF.

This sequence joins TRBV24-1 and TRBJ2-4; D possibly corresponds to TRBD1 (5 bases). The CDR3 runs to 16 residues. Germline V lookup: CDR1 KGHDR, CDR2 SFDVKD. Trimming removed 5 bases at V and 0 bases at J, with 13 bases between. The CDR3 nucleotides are TGTGCCACCAGTGTGGGGCAGGTCATAGCCAAAAACATTCAGTACTTC. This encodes CATSVGQVIAKNIQYF.

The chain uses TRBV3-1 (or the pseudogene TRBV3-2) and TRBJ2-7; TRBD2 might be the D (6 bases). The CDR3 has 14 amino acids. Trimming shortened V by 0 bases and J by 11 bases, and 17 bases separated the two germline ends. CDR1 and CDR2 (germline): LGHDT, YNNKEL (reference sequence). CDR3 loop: CASSQDHSGRGKYF. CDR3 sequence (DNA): TGTGCCAGCAGCCAAGACCACTCGGGGCGGGGCAAGTACTTC.

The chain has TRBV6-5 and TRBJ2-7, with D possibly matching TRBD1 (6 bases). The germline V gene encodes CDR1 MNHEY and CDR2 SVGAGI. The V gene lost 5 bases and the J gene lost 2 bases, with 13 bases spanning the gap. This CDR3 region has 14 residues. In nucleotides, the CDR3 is TGTGCCAGCAGTAAACAGGGTGTCGCCTACGAGCAGTACTTC. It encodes CASSKQGVAYEQYF.

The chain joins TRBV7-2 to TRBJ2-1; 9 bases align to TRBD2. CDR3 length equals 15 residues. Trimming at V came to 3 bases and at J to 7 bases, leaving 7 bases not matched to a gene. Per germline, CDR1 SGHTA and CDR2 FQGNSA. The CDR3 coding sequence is TGTGCCAGCAGCTTTACCGGGACTAGCACGAATGAGCAGTTCTTC. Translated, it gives CASSFTGTSTNEQFF. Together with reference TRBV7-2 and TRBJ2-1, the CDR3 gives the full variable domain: GAGVSQSPSNKVTEKGKDVELRCDPISGHTALYWYRQSLGQGLEFLIYFQGNSAPDKSGLPSDRFSAERTGGSVSTLTIQRTQQEDSAVYLCASSFTGTSTNEQFFGPGTRLTVL.

CDR3 DNA sequence: TGCGCCAGCAGCCAAGATCACGTTGCGGGCGAACGCCTAGCCAAAAACATTCAGTACTTC. Residues: CASSQDHVAGERLAKNIQYF. The V call is TRBV4-1, the J call TRBJ2-4; TRBD2 is a possible D gene (5 bases). CDR3 length: 20 residues. The germline V gene encodes CDR1 MGHRA and CDR2 YSYEKL. V lost 0 bases and J 0 bases, leaving 21 bases between the germline ends.

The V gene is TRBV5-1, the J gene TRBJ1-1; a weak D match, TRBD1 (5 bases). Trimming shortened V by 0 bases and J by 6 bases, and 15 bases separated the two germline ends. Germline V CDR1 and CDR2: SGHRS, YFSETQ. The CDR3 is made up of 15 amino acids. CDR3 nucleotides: TGCGCCAGCAGCTTGGATGGGGTAGGGGTCCCTGAAGCTTTCTTT. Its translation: CASSLDGVGVPEAFF.

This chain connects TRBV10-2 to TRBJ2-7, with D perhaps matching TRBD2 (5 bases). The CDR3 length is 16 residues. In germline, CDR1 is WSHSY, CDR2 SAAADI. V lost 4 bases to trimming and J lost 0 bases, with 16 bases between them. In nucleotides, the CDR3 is TGCGCCAGCAGTGCCTCCACGGAGCGGCGCTCCTACGAGCAGTACTTC. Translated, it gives CASSASTERRSYEQYF.

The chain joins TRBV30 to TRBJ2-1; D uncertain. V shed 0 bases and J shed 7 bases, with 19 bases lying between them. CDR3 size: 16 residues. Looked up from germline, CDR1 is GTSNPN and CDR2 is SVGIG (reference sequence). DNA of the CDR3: TGTGCCTGGAGTGTTTTTTTTCCCCGGAGCCAGAATGAGCAGTTCTTC. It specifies CAWSVFFPRSQNEQFF.

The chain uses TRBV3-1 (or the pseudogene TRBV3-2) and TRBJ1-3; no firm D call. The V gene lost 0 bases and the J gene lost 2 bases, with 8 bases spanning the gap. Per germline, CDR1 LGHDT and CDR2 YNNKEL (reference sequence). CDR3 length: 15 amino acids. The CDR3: CASSQDWLPGNTIYF. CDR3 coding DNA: TGTGCCAGCAGCCAAGACTGGCTTCCTGGAAACACCATATATTTT.

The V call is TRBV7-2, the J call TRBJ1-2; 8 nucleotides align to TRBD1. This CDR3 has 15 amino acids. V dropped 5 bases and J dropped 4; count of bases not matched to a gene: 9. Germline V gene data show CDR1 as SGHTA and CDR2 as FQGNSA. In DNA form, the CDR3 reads TGTGCCAGCAGCCTGGACAGGGCGTTCTCCTATGGCTACACCTTC. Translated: CASSLDRAFSYGYTF. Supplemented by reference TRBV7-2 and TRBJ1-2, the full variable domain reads GAGVSQSPSNKVTEKGKDVELRCDPISGHTALYWYRQSLGQGLEFLIYFQGNSAPDKSGLPSDRFSAERTGGSVSTLTIQRTQQEDSAVYLCASSLDRAFSYGYTFGSGTRLTVV.

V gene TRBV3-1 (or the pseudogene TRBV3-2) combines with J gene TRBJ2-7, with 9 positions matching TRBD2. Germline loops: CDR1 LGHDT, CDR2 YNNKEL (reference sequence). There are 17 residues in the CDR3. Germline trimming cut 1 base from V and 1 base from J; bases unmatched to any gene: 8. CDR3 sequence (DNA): TGTGCCAGCAGCCAAGTGGTTAGCGGGGGAACATCCTACGAGCAGTACTTC. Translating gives CASSQVVSGGTSYEQYF.

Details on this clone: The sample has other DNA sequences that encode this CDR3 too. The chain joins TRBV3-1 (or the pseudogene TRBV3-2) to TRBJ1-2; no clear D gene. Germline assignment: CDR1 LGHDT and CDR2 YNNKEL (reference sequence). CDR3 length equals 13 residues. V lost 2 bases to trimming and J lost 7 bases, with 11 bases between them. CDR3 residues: CASSQSQGGGYTF. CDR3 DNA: TGTGCCAGCAGCCAATCTCAAGGAGGTGGCTACACCTTC.

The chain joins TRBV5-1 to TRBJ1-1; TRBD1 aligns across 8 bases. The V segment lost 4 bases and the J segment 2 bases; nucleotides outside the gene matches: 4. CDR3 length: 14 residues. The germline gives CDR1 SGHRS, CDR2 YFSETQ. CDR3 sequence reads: CASSQGASNTEAFF. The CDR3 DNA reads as TGCGCCAGCAGCCAGGGGGCCTCAAACACTGAAGCTTTCTTT.

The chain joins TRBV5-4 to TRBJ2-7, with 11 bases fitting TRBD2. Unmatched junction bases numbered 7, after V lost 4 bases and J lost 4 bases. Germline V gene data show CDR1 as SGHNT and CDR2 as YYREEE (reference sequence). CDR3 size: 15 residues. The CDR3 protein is CASSPGVAGGYEQYF. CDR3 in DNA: TGTGCCAGCAGCCCGGGGGTAGCGGGAGGGTACGAGCAGTACTTC.

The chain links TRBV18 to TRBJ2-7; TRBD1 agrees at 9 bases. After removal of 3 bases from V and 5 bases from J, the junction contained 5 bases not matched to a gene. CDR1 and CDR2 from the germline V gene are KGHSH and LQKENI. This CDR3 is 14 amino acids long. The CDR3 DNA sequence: TGTGCCAGCTCACCGGGGACAGGGAACCACGAGCAGTACTTC. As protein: CASSPGTGNHEQYF.

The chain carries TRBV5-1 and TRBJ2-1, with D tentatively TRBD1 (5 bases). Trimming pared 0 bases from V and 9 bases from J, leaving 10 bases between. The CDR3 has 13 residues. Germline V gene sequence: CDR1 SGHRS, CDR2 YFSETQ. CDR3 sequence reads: CASSLGLGLEQFF. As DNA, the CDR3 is TGCGCCAGCAGCTTGGGCTTGGGGCTTGAGCAGTTCTTC. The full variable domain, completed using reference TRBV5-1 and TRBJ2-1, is KAGVTQTPRYLIKTRGQQVTLSCSPISGHRSVSWYQQTPGQGLQFLFEYFSETQRNKGNFPGRFSGRQFSNSRSEMNVSTLELGDSALYLCASSLGLGLEQFFGPGTRLTVL.

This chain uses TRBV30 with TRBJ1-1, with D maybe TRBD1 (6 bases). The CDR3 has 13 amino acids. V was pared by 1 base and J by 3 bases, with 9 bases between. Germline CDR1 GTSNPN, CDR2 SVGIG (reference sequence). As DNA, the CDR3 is TGTGCCTGGAGTGCAGGGGTTTACACTGAAGCTTTCTTT. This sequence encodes CAWSAGVYTEAFF.

CDR3 amino acids: CATSDSSGRSYNEQFF. The CDR3 DNA follows: TGTGCCACCAGTGATTCGAGCGGCCGCTCCTACAATGAGCAGTTCTTC. The chain combines TRBV24-1 with TRBJ2-1; weak D call: TRBD2 (5 bases). The V gene's germline CDR1 is KGHDR and CDR2 SFDVKD. With 2 bases removed from V and 0 bases from J, the gap between germline ends came to 10 bases. The CDR3 covers 16 residues.